These T cell receptor beta chains were read from a single sample in a study of cytomegalovirus exposure and HLA in healthy donors. The assay was immunoSEQ multiplex PCR, and TCRdb's table has in-frame clones only and misses some. The data contain more than 95,000 clones, 81% of them singletons. Input material: PBMCs. The receptors stem from a woman aged 30 to 39 in good health and CMV-seronegative. Each CDR3 is given with its conserved first and last residue. Size is stated for part of the rows, as once, few or many counts, or as a class when the clone is expanded.

abundance	v_gene	j_gene	CDR3aa
-	TRBV9	TRBJ1-4	CASSVGGGGEKLFF
few	TRBV2	TRBJ2-1	CASSFGLAGASYNEQFF
-	TRBV2	TRBJ1-5	CASGRANQPQHF
-	TRBV6-5	TRBJ2-1	CASSYSEDEQFF
-	TRBV18	TRBJ1-5	CASSDQGLGNQPQHF
-	TRBV7-9	TRBJ1-5	CASSVGTGAYSNQPQHF
-	TRBV28	TRBJ2-7	CASSFAGTYEQYF
few	TRBV7-2	TRBJ2-1	CASSFGLAGGPNEQFF
-	TRBV4-1	TRBJ2-7	CASSQDSRASGEQYF
-	TRBV9	TRBJ2-7	CASSVDPTGSYEQYF
-	TRBV2	TRBJ2-6	CASSLDNSGANVLTF
-	TRBV28	TRBJ1-1	CASRPQGRAEAFF
-	TRBV5-4	TRBJ2-3	CASSLGEYNTDTQYF
few	TRBV27	TRBJ2-1	CASSLSASGSNEQFF
-	TRBV7-2	TRBJ2-7	CASSPTPSYEQYF
-	TRBV19	TRBJ2-7	CASSMGLAYEQYF
-	TRBV4-1	TRBJ2-7	CASSPPDRGYEQYF
-	TRBV27	TRBJ2-3	CASSWMGAADTQYF
-	TRBV20-1	TRBJ2-7	CSALTGEEQYF
-	TRBV28	TRBJ2-1	CASSLSPTSGSRDEQFF
few	TRBV21-1	TRBJ2-1	CASSSAKSSYNEQFF
-	TRBV27	TRBJ2-7	CATSGQSYEQYF
-	TRBV5-8	TRBJ2-7	CASSLRYEQYF
-	TRBV27	TRBJ2-3	CASSFSTKNTQYF
large	TRBV6-4	TRBJ2-2	CASSDSPDSGELFF
few	TRBV18	TRBJ1-1	CASSPGVRARDTEAFF
-	TRBV11-2	TRBJ2-1	CASSLASGHRYEQFF
once	TRBV27	TRBJ2-1	CASSLGRTSHEQFF
-	TRBV4-3	TRBJ2-5	CASSQDLSGEETQYF
once	TRBV19	TRBJ2-2	CASSIGSEQGATGWALGLFF
few	TRBV6-5	TRBJ2-7	CASSYLDTGQYF
-	TRBV5-5	TRBJ1-5	CASSLGPGVGNQPQHF
-	TRBV6-5	TRBJ2-7	CASSKAGEQYF
-	TRBV9	TRBJ2-2	CASSVWASGNTGELFF
-	TRBV7-9	TRBJ2-7	CASSRRTGNIYEQYF
-	TRBV5-4	TRBJ2-5	CASSMIAGAGQETQYF
-	TRBV5-4	TRBJ1-1	CASSLDLAGQNTEAFF
-	TRBV5-1	TRBJ2-7	CASSLRQGLRGFEQYF
-	TRBV7-9	TRBJ2-1	CASSFSPLEQFF
once	TRBV5-4	TRBJ2-7	CASSLGLTETYEQYF
-	TRBV18	TRBJ2-2	CASSPIVGGNTGELFF
-	TRBV7-6	TRBJ2-5	CASSTDTQETQYF
-	TRBV5-1	TRBJ2-7	CASSRNYEQYF
-	TRBV9	TRBJ2-1	CASSVAIKSSSYNEQFF
-	TRBV11-3	TRBJ2-7	CASSLDVGSGTYEQYF
-	TRBV28	TRBJ1-1	CASSPPRENTEAFF
-	TRBV7-9	TRBJ2-2	CASSLEGTTNTGELFF
few	TRBV29-1	TRBJ2-7	CSVVTSGEQYF
-	TRBV28	TRBJ2-7	CASSLLAGVYYEQYF
-	TRBV28	TRBJ1-3	CASSSPGFRSGNTIYF
-	TRBV13	TRBJ2-1	CASSLGRDRLYNEQFF
-	TRBV19	TRBJ2-6	CASIPKGGKVSGANVLTF
-	TRBV27	TRBJ1-4	CASSLWADNEKLFF
once	TRBV2	TRBJ2-7	CASSPSGGAEQYF
once	TRBV6-5	TRBJ2-7	CASRRGQVSSEQYF
-	TRBV5-4	TRBJ2-1	CASSLGVAEQFF